This is a list of T cell receptor beta chains from one sample in a study of OX40 agonist ivuxolimab in advanced cancers. Assay: immunoSEQ multiplex PCR; the TCRdb copy retains only in-frame clones and omits some. The table records under 80,000 clones, around 89% of them present only once. The specimen comprised CD4+ or CD8+ T cells sorted from blood, sampled in a trial of the OX40 agonist ivuxolimab. The receptors come from an adult with an advanced solid tumor such as melanoma, head and neck, liver or kidney cancer. CDR3s include the opening cysteine and the closing phenylalanine or tryptophan. The D gene is left open where the match is weak. Size is stated for part of the rows, as once, few or many counts, or as a class when the clone is expanded.

clone_size,d_call,j_call,v_call,cdr3_aa,cdr3_nt
NA,NA,TRBJ2-3,TRBV28,CASSLRTVGDTQYF,TGTGCCAGCAGTTTAAGGACAGTGGGAGATACGCAGTATTTT
NA,NA,TRBJ2-7,TRBV27,CASSLGLPYEQYF,TGTGCCAGCAGTTTGGGACTCCCATACGAGCAGTACTTC
NA,NA,TRBJ2-1,TRBV10-3,CAISESETGEDVNEQFF,TGTGCCATCAGTGAGTCGGAGACGGGGGAAGATGTCAATGAGCAGTTCTTC
few,NA,TRBJ1-1,TRBV27,CASRGTTEAFF,TGTGCCAGCCGGGGGACCACTGAAGCTTTCTTT
NA,NA,TRBJ2-2,TRBV13,CASSFGRGDTGELFF,TGTGCCAGCAGCTTCGGGAGAGGGGACACCGGGGAGCTGTTTTTT
NA,NA,TRBJ2-2,TRBV2,CASSEAFRVTGELFF,TGTGCCAGCAGTGAAGCGTTCAGGGTCACCGGGGAGCTGTTTTTT
NA,NA,TRBJ1-4,TRBV7-9,CASSLGAGREKLFF,TGTGCCAGCAGCTTGGGGGCGGGGAGAGAAAAACTGTTTTTT
NA,NA,TRBJ1-1,TRBV7-3,CASSLGEAPNTEAFF,TGTGCCAGCAGCTTAGGAGAGGCCCCGAACACTGAAGCTTTCTTT
NA,TRBD2,TRBJ2-2,TRBV5-1,CASSLGGSFTGELFF,TGCGCCAGCAGTTTGGGAGGGTCCTTCACCGGGGAGCTGTTTTTT
NA,TRBD2,TRBJ2-2,TRBV5-6,CASSYMGLAGAGGELFF,TGTGCCAGCAGCTATATGGGACTAGCGGGAGCTGGCGGGGAGCTGTTTTTT
NA,TRBD2,TRBJ2-2,TRBV4-3,CASSSGTSGRAGGELFF,TGCGCCAGCAGCTCCGGGACTAGCGGGAGGGCTGGCGGGGAGCTGTTTTTT
NA,NA,TRBJ2-1,TRBV20-1,CSARVGREQFF,TGCAGTGCTAGAGTGGGTCGCGAGCAGTTCTTC
NA,NA,TRBJ2-2,TRBV27,CASSLIPPSNTGELFF,TGTGCCAGCAGTTTAATACCGCCGTCGAACACCGGGGAGCTGTTTTTT
NA,TRBD2,TRBJ2-3,TRBV7-2,CASSLGTSGNTDTQYF,TGTGCCAGCAGCTTGGGGACTAGCGGGAACACAGATACGCAGTATTTT
NA,TRBD1,TRBJ1-1,TRBV27,CATRTGGTTEAFF,TGTGCCACCAGGACAGGGGGCACGACTGAAGCTTTCTTT
NA,TRBD2,TRBJ2-1,TRBV7-9,CASSLGVTSGDEQFF,TGTGCCAGCAGCTTAGGGGTCACTAGCGGGGATGAGCAGTTCTTC
NA,NA,TRBJ2-5,TRBV30,CAWNPDGGETQYF,TGTGCCTGGAACCCCGACGGGGGAGAGACCCAGTACTTC
few,NA,TRBJ2-4,TRBV9,CASSPGVAKNIQYF,TGTGCCAGCAGTCCTGGTGTAGCCAAAAACATTCAGTACTTC
NA,TRBD1,TRBJ1-5,TRBV6-6,CASCTGGDWQPQHF,TGTGCCAGCTGTACAGGGGGCGATTGGCAGCCCCAGCATTTT
NA,NA,TRBJ2-5,TRBV29-1,CSVEDFERGQETQYF,TGCAGCGTTGAAGATTTTGAGAGGGGGCAAGAGACCCAGTACTTC
NA,NA,TRBJ2-1,TRBV6-5,CASSFDVSSYNEQFF,TGTGCCAGCAGTTTCGACGTGAGCTCCTACAATGAGCAGTTCTTC
few,NA,TRBJ2-2,TRBV4-3,CASSQVSGGTGELFF,TGCGCCAGCAGCCAAGTCTCCGGAGGGACCGGGGAGCTGTTTTTT
NA,NA,TRBJ2-1,TRBV18,CASSPNYNEQFF,TGTGCCAGCTCACCAAACTACAATGAGCAGTTCTTC
NA,NA,TRBJ2-7,TRBV5-5,CASSLADRGYEQYF,TGTGCCAGCAGCTTGGCGGACCGAGGCTACGAGCAGTACTTC
NA,TRBD2,TRBJ2-1,TRBV27,CASSLSSGAYNEQFF,TGTGCCAGCAGTTTAAGTAGCGGGGCTTACAATGAGCAGTTCTTC
NA,TRBD2,TRBJ2-5,TRBV13,CASSLKGGPLEETQYF,TGTGCCAGCAGCTTAAAGGGAGGGCCTCTAGAAGAGACCCAGTACTTC
NA,NA,TRBJ1-3,TRBV4-3,CASSQVIEGIGNTIYF,TGCGCCAGCAGCCAAGTAATAGAGGGGATCGGAAACACCATATATTTT
NA,TRBD1,TRBJ1-4,TRBV6-1,CASSGTGGYEKLFF,TGTGCCAGCAGTGGTACAGGGGGCTATGAAAAACTGTTTTTT